This is a list of T cell receptor beta chains from one sample in a study of blood T cell repertoires in COVID-19. The method was immunoSEQ multiplex PCR; TCRdb's version includes in-frame clones alone and lacks a portion of them. The sample records about 210,000 clones, over 75% being singletons. The sequenced sample was PBMCs or T cells enriched from blood (not recorded which). All receptors come from a man aged 30-40 years in a cohort exposed to, infected with or recovered from COVID-19 (not recorded which). Each CDR3 is given with its conserved first and last residue. The order of the fields is J gene, clone size, V gene, D gene, CDR3 DNA, CDR3 protein. D genes are given only for firm matches. Not every row has a clone size; where given, it reads once, few, many or a size class.

J gene: TRBJ2-1
clone size: .
V gene: TRBV28
D gene: TRBD1
CDR3 DNA: TGTGCCAGCAGATCCGGGACAGGGTCTATAAGGTCCTACAATGAGCAGTTCTTC
CDR3 protein: CASRSGTGSIRSYNEQFF

J gene: TRBJ2-1
clone size: .
V gene: TRBV5-4
D gene: TRBD2
CDR3 DNA: TGTGCCAGCAGCTTAGCGGGAGTAGGGAATGAGCAGTTCTTC
CDR3 protein: CASSLAGVGNEQFF

J gene: TRBJ2-1
clone size: .
V gene: TRBV6-4
D gene: .
CDR3 DNA: TGTGCCAGCAGTGACCCATTTAAGGGGAAGAATGAGCAGTTCTTC
CDR3 protein: CASSDPFKGKNEQFF

J gene: TRBJ2-2
clone size: .
V gene: TRBV11-2
D gene: .
CDR3 DNA: TGTGCCAGCAGCCACAGGGAAGGGGAGAACGGGGAGCTGTTTTTT
CDR3 protein: CASSHREGENGELFF

J gene: TRBJ1-4
clone size: .
V gene: TRBV7-9
D gene: .
CDR3 DNA: TGTGCCAGCAGCTTTGAGAAGATGGGAGGGGCAACTAATGAAAAACTGTTTTTT
CDR3 protein: CASSFEKMGGATNEKLFF

J gene: TRBJ2-2
clone size: once
V gene: TRBV27
D gene: .
CDR3 DNA: TGTGCCAGTAACCAGGGGAGTGGCACCGGGGAGCTGTTTTTT
CDR3 protein: CASNQGSGTGELFF

J gene: TRBJ2-1
clone size: .
V gene: TRBV5-1
D gene: .
CDR3 DNA: TGCGCCAGCCGGATGGGGGGTGGGAATGAGCAGTTCTTC
CDR3 protein: CASRMGGGNEQFF

J gene: TRBJ2-6
clone size: .
V gene: TRBV2
D gene: .
CDR3 DNA: TGTGCCAGCAGTCCACAGAGCTCTGGGGCCAACGTCCTGACTTTC
CDR3 protein: CASSPQSSGANVLTF

J gene: TRBJ1-5
clone size: .
V gene: TRBV6-1
D gene: .
CDR3 DNA: TGTGCCAGCGAGCAAGGGGTATTTCAGCCCCAGCATTTT
CDR3 protein: CASEQGVFQPQHF

J gene: TRBJ2-2
clone size: .
V gene: TRBV6-2/TRBV6-3
D gene: TRBD1
CDR3 DNA: TGTGCCAGCAGTCAGGGGGTGCGGGGGGAGCTGTTTTTT
CDR3 protein: CASSQGVRGELFF

J gene: TRBJ1-2
clone size: .
V gene: TRBV7-9
D gene: .
CDR3 DNA: TGTGCCAGCAGCCCAGGGTTAGACTATGGCTACACCTTC
CDR3 protein: CASSPGLDYGYTF

J gene: TRBJ1-5
clone size: few
V gene: TRBV5-1
D gene: .
CDR3 DNA: TGCGCCAGCAGCTTGAAGGGGGGCAATCAGCCCCAGCATTTT
CDR3 protein: CASSLKGGNQPQHF

J gene: TRBJ1-6
clone size: .
V gene: TRBV4-3
D gene: .
CDR3 DNA: TGCGCCAGCAGCCAAGAGCGACAGGTGGACTCCTATAATTCACCCCTCCACTTT
CDR3 protein: CASSQERQVDSYNSPLHF

J gene: TRBJ1-6
clone size: .
V gene: TRBV27
D gene: .
CDR3 DNA: TGTGCCAGCAGTTCCTTACAGGGAAGTGGCAATTCACCCCTCCACTTT
CDR3 protein: CASSSLQGSGNSPLHF

J gene: TRBJ2-7
clone size: .
V gene: TRBV12-3/TRBV12-4
D gene: .
CDR3 DNA: TGTGCCAGCAGTTTTCGGAGGGCCTACGAGCAGTACTTC
CDR3 protein: CASSFRRAYEQYF

J gene: TRBJ2-5
clone size: .
V gene: TRBV11-3
D gene: TRBD2
CDR3 DNA: TGTGCCAGCAGCTTAGGGCTAGCGGGAGCCCACCAAGAGACCCAGTACTTC
CDR3 protein: CASSLGLAGAHQETQYF

J gene: TRBJ2-7
clone size: .
V gene: TRBV7-9
D gene: TRBD1
CDR3 DNA: TGTGCCAGCAGCACGACAGGGAGACCCTACGAGCAGTACTTC
CDR3 protein: CASSTTGRPYEQYF

J gene: TRBJ2-2
clone size: .
V gene: TRBV5-1
D gene: .
CDR3 DNA: TGCGCCAGCAGATGGCAGGCGAACACCGGGGAGCTGTTTTTT
CDR3 protein: CASRWQANTGELFF

J gene: TRBJ2-5
clone size: .
V gene: TRBV28
D gene: TRBD1
CDR3 DNA: TGTGCCAGCAGCCTGATCCGAGCCCCGGGACAGGGATTTTACGGCCAGTACTTC
CDR3 protein: CASSLIRAPGQGFYGQYF

J gene: TRBJ1-1
clone size: .
V gene: TRBV20-1
D gene: TRBD1
CDR3 DNA: TGCAGTGCTAGTAACCGGGACAGACCTGAAGCTTTCTTT
CDR3 protein: CSASNRDRPEAFF

J gene: TRBJ1-2
clone size: .
V gene: TRBV5-5
D gene: TRBD1
CDR3 DNA: TGTGCCAGCAGCCTAGGGGGCAGGGGAAATGGCTACACCTTC
CDR3 protein: CASSLGGRGNGYTF

J gene: TRBJ1-6
clone size: .
V gene: TRBV6-5
D gene: TRBD1
CDR3 DNA: TGTGCCAGCACCATGACAGGGGCGAGGAATTCACCCCTCCACTTT
CDR3 protein: CASTMTGARNSPLHF

J gene: TRBJ2-7
clone size: .
V gene: TRBV14
D gene: .
CDR3 DNA: TGTGCCAGCAGCCAAGATTACGGGAGAACCTACGAGCAGTACTTC
CDR3 protein: CASSQDYGRTYEQYF

J gene: TRBJ2-6
clone size: once
V gene: TRBV6-5
D gene: .
CDR3 DNA: TGTGCCAGCAGCCACGGGATGCCTGGGGCCAACGTCCTGACTTTC
CDR3 protein: CASSHGMPGANVLTF

J gene: TRBJ2-7
clone size: .
V gene: TRBV29-1
D gene: TRBD1
CDR3 DNA: TGCAGCGTTGGATACCACTCGGCCGGGACAGGGGCGATATACGAGCAGTACTTC
CDR3 protein: CSVGYHSAGTGAIYEQYF

J gene: TRBJ1-2
clone size: once
V gene: TRBV7-8
D gene: .
CDR3 DNA: TGTGCCAGCAGCGAACCTCCGGTTAAGTATGGCTACACCTTC
CDR3 protein: CASSEPPVKYGYTF

J gene: TRBJ1-2
clone size: .
V gene: TRBV12-3/TRBV12-4
D gene: .
CDR3 DNA: TGTGCCAGCAGCCCCTCTAAGAACTATGGCTACACCTTC
CDR3 protein: CASSPSKNYGYTF

J gene: TRBJ1-1
clone size: once
V gene: TRBV28
D gene: .
CDR3 DNA: TGTGCCAGCAGTCCCAGGGCCACAAGGGCTTTCTTT
CDR3 protein: CASSPRATRAFF

J gene: TRBJ2-7
clone size: once
V gene: TRBV9
D gene: .
CDR3 DNA: TGTGCCAGCAGCGTAGGGCGGGCCGTGGACGAGCAGTACTTC
CDR3 protein: CASSVGRAVDEQYF

J gene: TRBJ2-7
clone size: few
V gene: TRBV27
D gene: TRBD1
CDR3 DNA: TGTGCCAGCAGTTCCGACTACGGGACAGGGACCGAGCAGTACTTC
CDR3 protein: CASSSDYGTGTEQYF

J gene: TRBJ1-1
clone size: once
V gene: TRBV5-1
D gene: .
CDR3 DNA: TGCGCCAGCAGCTTGGCAGCGCCCGAGATGGGGAACACTGAAGCTTTCTTT
CDR3 protein: CASSLAAPEMGNTEAFF

J gene: TRBJ2-3
clone size: .
V gene: TRBV27
D gene: TRBD1
CDR3 DNA: TGTGCCAGCATCACAACCCGGGACAGGGCGGGGGATTACACAGATACGCAGTATTTT
CDR3 protein: CASITTRDRAGDYTDTQYF

J gene: TRBJ1-1
clone size: once
V gene: TRBV27
D gene: .
CDR3 DNA: TGTGCCAGCAGTTTACTACTCAACACTGAAGCTTTCTTT
CDR3 protein: CASSLLLNTEAFF

J gene: TRBJ2-7
clone size: .
V gene: TRBV14
D gene: .
CDR3 DNA: TGTGCCAGCAGGCACCGGGTCTCCCCCTCCTACGAGCAGTACTTC
CDR3 protein: CASRHRVSPSYEQYF

J gene: TRBJ1-2
clone size: .
V gene: TRBV5-1
D gene: TRBD1
CDR3 DNA: TGCGCCAGCAGCTTGGCCGGGACAGGAGGGGGCTACACCTTC
CDR3 protein: CASSLAGTGGGYTF

J gene: TRBJ1-2
clone size: .
V gene: TRBV7-9
D gene: TRBD1
CDR3 DNA: TGTGCCAGCAGCCACCGGGACAGCGGAATTCATGGCTACACCTTC
CDR3 protein: CASSHRDSGIHGYTF